This is a list of T cell receptor beta chains from one sample in a study of CXCR3-negative and CXCR3-positive naive CD8 T cells. TCRdb reanalyzed the 5' RACE reads, giving one entry per CDR3 protein sequence and no DNA. The listing records over 5,500 distinct CDR3 sequences. Specimen: naive CXCR3+ CD8+ T cells from blood. Receptors were obtained from a human donor in good health. Some clones in this sample may be carry-over from other donors' samples. Both conserved end residues are part of each CDR3. Clone size, where shown, is once, few, many, or a class for clones that have expanded.

j_gene	abundance	v_gene	CDR3aa
TRBJ2-5	medium-sized	TRBV7-9	CASSPVGGQTQYF
TRBJ2-2	medium-sized	TRBV29-1	CSAVRPRTGELFF
TRBJ2-5	NA	TRBV7-2	CASSPYYIQETQYF
TRBJ2-3	medium-sized	TRBV5-1	CASSIGLAGAEDTQYF
TRBJ2-1	medium-sized	TRBV6-5	CASSYRREEYNEQFF
TRBJ1-1	NA	TRBV5-6	CASSYGTAEAFF
TRBJ2-7	medium-sized	TRBV4-1	CASSQVPDSYEQYF
TRBJ2-7	medium-sized	TRBV7-8	CASSLRASGTSYEQYF
TRBJ2-1	medium-sized	TRBV6-5	CASSQPTGNEQFF
TRBJ2-1	NA	TRBV25-1	CASSEYRFGGNYNEQFF
TRBJ2-3	NA	TRBV20-1	CSARPLPLAGGPPDTQYF
TRBJ2-7	medium-sized	TRBV10-1	CASSFNRGSEQYF
TRBJ2-5	medium-sized	TRBV7-9	CASSGGGRPETQYF
TRBJ2-3	NA	TRBV14	CASSQTPSSTDTQYF
TRBJ1-1	NA	TRBV20-1	CSAVGQLNTEAFF
TRBJ1-1	medium-sized	TRBV28	CASSLQRGWTEAFF
TRBJ2-3	NA	TRBV29-1	CSAQERTGRATQYF
TRBJ1-1	medium-sized	TRBV29-1	CSVEGEMNTEAFF
TRBJ2-1	NA	TRBV13	CASSPTPSSYNEQFF
TRBJ2-3	NA	TRBV6-5	CASSRYPGGPDTQYF
TRBJ1-1	NA	TRBV14	CASSRDRVGDTEAFF
TRBJ2-3	medium-sized	TRBV3-1	CASSHGHADTQYF
TRBJ2-6	NA	TRBV23-1	CASSQGQGDSGANVLTF
TRBJ1-3	medium-sized	TRBV7-9	CASSTGQENTIYF
TRBJ2-3	medium-sized	TRBV29-1	CSVEGPFEDTQYF
TRBJ2-3	medium-sized	TRBV5-1	CASSLWPVTDTQYF
TRBJ2-1	medium-sized	TRBV10-3	CAISAPIGGSGNEQFF
TRBJ2-1	NA	TRBV30	CAWSVASRYNEQFF
TRBJ1-5	NA	TRBV29-1	CSPHLSGGRGSDQPQHF
TRBJ2-3	NA	TRBV18	CASSQSPGSTDTQYF
TRBJ2-1	NA	TRBV10-3	CAISDRSAYNEQFF
TRBJ2-1	NA	TRBV24-1	CATSPGLAGFEDEQFF
TRBJ2-7	NA	TRBV7-9	CASSLLEGTYEQYF
TRBJ2-1	NA	TRBV29-1	CSAQGGGNEQFF
TRBJ1-6	medium-sized	TRBV6-6	CASTNAGGNSPLHF
TRBJ2-3	medium-sized	TRBV7-6	CASSLGGSPTDTQYF
TRBJ2-1	medium-sized	TRBV20-1	CSAGGSSGRDEQFF
TRBJ2-5	NA	TRBV4-1	CASSHSQGAETQYF
TRBJ2-1	NA	TRBV11-3	CASSLSNEQFF
TRBJ2-7	medium-sized	TRBV7-6	CASSDDRGSYEQYF
TRBJ2-6	medium-sized	TRBV10-3	CAISEVERGVAGLSGANVLTF
TRBJ2-7	medium-sized	TRBV1	CTSSQVLGQSSYEQYF
TRBJ2-1	medium-sized	TRBV27	CASSLLSGSSYNEQFF
TRBJ1-5	medium-sized	TRBV7-9	CASSLGASNQPQHF
TRBJ2-5	NA	TRBV11-3	CASSRSGAREAQYF
TRBJ1-2	medium-sized	TRBV6-5	CASSYPTGNGYTF
TRBJ2-1	NA	TRBV5-4	CASSLLAGPRRSSYNEQFF
TRBJ1-2	medium-sized	TRBV12-3/TRBV12-4	CASTNGNGYTF
TRBJ2-1	NA	TRBV7-9	CASDLHGRAYNEQFF
TRBJ1-2	medium-sized	TRBV20-1	CSARGISNYGYTF
TRBJ2-1	NA	TRBV11-3	CASSLISGSYNEQFF
TRBJ2-3	NA	TRBV20-1	CSARGLAGPPDTQYF
TRBJ2-2	NA	TRBV15	CATLGTGELFF
TRBJ1-1	NA	TRBV29-1	CSVEDPGASSEAFF
TRBJ2-2	NA	TRBV19	CASSIVGSGSNTGELFF
TRBJ2-5	medium-sized	TRBV21-1	CASSSCPTEETQYF
TRBJ1-1	NA	TRBV3-1	CASSQAGQGPAAFF